Listed below are T cell receptor beta chains from one sample, sequenced in a study of Graves' ophthalmopathy and Graves' hyperthyroidism. TCRdb used MiXCR to reprocess the multiplex PCR reads, holding one entry per CDR3 protein. Altogether 200,000 to 250,000 distinct CDR3 sequences are present, just under 30% being singletons, with the ten largest covering approximately 9.6%. Sequencing used peripheral blood. The receptor source for this set is a man in his forties or fifties with Graves' ophthalmopathy. Both conserved end residues are part of each CDR3. The D gene is left open where the match is weak.

j_call v_call d_call cdr3_aa
TRBJ1-1 TRBV15 . CATREGLNTEAFF
TRBJ1-3 TRBV19 TRBD1 CASSTAGTAGNTIYF
TRBJ2-5 TRBV6-1 . CASRSGVGETQYF
TRBJ2-7 TRBV6-7 . CASSYSKEVSARAYEQYF
TRBJ1-5 TRBV12-3/TRBV12-4 . CASSLRADSNQPQHF
TRBJ1-2 TRBV12-3/TRBV12-4 . CASGEGDYYGYTF
TRBJ1-1 TRBV11-2 . CASSPSNGIAEAFF
TRBJ1-2 TRBV6-5 . CASSYPGAYGYTF
TRBJ2-5 TRBV24-1 TRBD2 CATSSSGIQETQYF
TRBJ2-6 TRBV19 TRBD1 CASSDRGSSGANVLTF
TRBJ1-5 TRBV7-2 . CASSSQSDQPQHF
TRBJ2-7 TRBV27 TRBD1 CASSPWTGGDEQYF
TRBJ2-7 TRBV7-3 TRBD1 CASSPTGGGYEQYF
TRBJ1-1 TRBV6-5 . CARPWGPEAFF
TRBJ1-1 TRBV7-2 . CASSLYQDKKAFF
TRBJ1-1 TRBV30 TRBD1 CAWSGMTGLTEAFF
TRBJ1-2 TRBV6-1 . CASSDYYRGLNGYTF
TRBJ2-7 TRBV2 TRBD1 CASSEVRTGSYEQYF
TRBJ2-7 TRBV2 . CASSEARGVRSYEQYF
TRBJ2-5 TRBV28 . CASSLPPLSGYQETQYF
TRBJ2-5 TRBV14 . CASSQDGGPETQYF
TRBJ2-5 TRBV13 . CASRPLGEETQYF
TRBJ2-5 TRBV7-3 . CASSRTGGMETQYF
TRBJ2-5 TRBV12-5 . CASGPGLAGETQYF
TRBJ2-5 TRBV7-2 . CASSLAGRETQYF
TRBJ1-3 TRBV7-9 . CASTISSGNTIYF
TRBJ2-7 TRBV19 . CASSIQVGVNYEQYF
TRBJ1-2 TRBV29-1 . CSVPNDRSYGYTF
TRBJ1-6 TRBV6-5 . CASSYYLESPLHF
TRBJ1-1 TRBV6-1 . CASSRTRNTEAFF
TRBJ2-2 TRBV5-1 TRBD1 CASMTGMMPGELFF